The next 15 T cell receptor beta chains were all read from a single sample in a study of cytomegalovirus exposure and HLA in healthy donors. PCR involved 60 Vbeta and 13 Jbeta primers. Sequencing used immunoSEQ multiplex PCR; TCRdb keeps in-frame clones, though not all of them. The table shows 120,000 to 150,000 clones, with roughly 76% occurring only once. Sequencing used PBMCs. These receptors came from a woman aged 40 to 50 in good health and CMV-seronegative.

The DNA of the CDR3 is TGCAGTGCTTTACAGGGGGCTGGCTACACCTTC. Translating it yields CSALQGAGYTF. The chain uses TRBV20-1 and TRBJ1-2; 9 nucleotides line up with TRBD1. There are 11 residues in the CDR3. Unmatched junction bases numbered 2, after V lost 5 bases and J lost 7 bases. Looked up from germline, CDR1 is DFQATT and CDR2 is SNEGSKA (reference sequence).

The rearrangement uses TRBV29-1 and TRBJ1-1; D is unresolved. V was trimmed by 8 bases and J by 4 bases, leaving 17 bases between them. CDR3 length: 13 residues. Germline V gene data show CDR1 as SQVTM and CDR2 as ANQGSEA. The CDR3 coding sequence is TGCAGCTCGGGAAGAGAGGAGGGCACTGAAGCTTTCTTT. Translating gives CSSGREEGTEAFF.

This clone was found once. The V and J genes are TRBV11-1 and TRBJ2-5; TRBD2 matches 7 bases. V was clipped by 5 bases and J by 0 bases; unmatched bases: 9. Germline CDR1 and CDR2: SGHAT and FQDESV (reference sequence). This CDR3 is 16 amino acids long. CDR3 nucleotide sequence: TGTGCCAGCAGCCGACGGACTAGGACTGACCAAGAGACCCAGTACTTC. Translation gives CASSRRTRTDQETQYF.

The genes are TRBV5-8 and TRBJ2-1; 7 bases match TRBD1. Trimming removed 3 bases from V and 4 bases from J; junction bases left unmatched: 7. Germline lookup yields CDR1 SGHTS and CDR2 YDEGEE. The CDR3 loop spans 15 amino acids. The CDR3, as DNA: TGTGCCAGCAGCTCCGAGGGGGCGAGGTACAATGAGCAGTTCTTC. This translates into CASSSEGARYNEQFF.

The chain employs TRBV7-2 and TRBJ1-3; D is possibly TRBD1 (6 bases). Germline CDR1 SGHTA, CDR2 FQGNSA. The CDR3 covers 14 residues. The germline V and J ends were trimmed by 5 bases and 2 bases, with 10 bases remaining between them. DNA for the CDR3: TGTGCCAGCAGCCTGCAGGGGACTGGAAACACCATATATTTT. It translates to CASSLQGTGNTIYF.

The chain couples TRBV27 to TRBJ1-6, with no clear D. This CDR3 is 14 amino acids long. Trimming removed 2 bases from V and 9 bases from J, with 11 bases in between. CDR1 is MNHEY and CDR2 is SMNVEV in the germline V gene (reference sequence). Here the CDR3 reads CASSLGPGVSPLHF. In DNA, the CDR3 is TGTGCCAGCAGTTTAGGCCCAGGTGTTTCACCCCTCCACTTT.

The chain links TRBV2 to TRBJ2-7, with TRBD1 identical over 9 bases. Germline assignment: CDR1 SNHLY and CDR2 FYNNEI. Losses at the gene ends were 8 bases for V and 8 bases for J; bases not matched to a gene: 10. The CDR3 covers 13 residues. CDR3 DNA sequence: TGTGCCAGCGGTTCCGGGACAGGGACGAAGCAGTACTTC. Translated, it gives CASGSGTGTKQYF.

The chain joins TRBV28 to TRBJ2-7; 11 bases are shared with TRBD1. V dropped 6 bases and J dropped 3; count of bases not matched to a gene: 4. CDR1 is MDHEN and CDR2 is SYDVKM in the germline V gene. The length of the CDR3 is 14 residues. The CDR3 protein is CASSEGQGDYEQYV. Here the CDR3 DNA reads TGTGCCAGCAGCGAGGGACAGGGGGACTACGAGCAGTACGTC.

This sequence joins TRBV5-4 and TRBJ2-1; 11 positions match TRBD2. The CDR3 has 15 amino acids. V shed 0 bases and J 7 bases; nucleotides not matched to a gene: 3. Germline V gene lookup returns CDR1 SGHNT and CDR2 YYREEE (reference sequence). The CDR3 reads CASSLDSGGVNEQFF. The CDR3 DNA sequence: TGTGCCAGCAGCTTGGATAGCGGGGGGGTAAATGAGCAGTTCTTC.

The chain couples TRBV7-9 to TRBJ1-4; D perhaps matches TRBD1 (6 bases). V was cut by 5 bases and J by 7 bases, with 17 bases left in between. The germline CDR1 and CDR2 sequences are SEHNR and FQNEAQ (reference sequence). The CDR3 covers 15 residues. The CDR3 loop reads CASSTPTGLGEKLFF. The CDR3, as DNA: TGTGCCAGCAGCACCCCTACAGGGTTGGGTGAAAAACTGTTTTTT.

The gene calls are TRBV29-1 and TRBJ2-3; TRBD1 agrees at 9 bases. With 7 bases clipped from V and 2 bases from J, the junction kept 10 bases outside the gene matches. Germline V CDR1 and CDR2: SQVTM, ANQGSEA. The CDR3 has 15 amino acids. The CDR3 sequence is CSARWDRDFTDTQYF. The CDR3 DNA is TGCAGCGCTCGGTGGGACAGGGACTTCACAGATACGCAGTATTTT.

The rearrangement joins TRBV5-4 to TRBJ2-5; 10 nucleotides match TRBD1. The germline V gene encodes CDR1 SGHNT and CDR2 YYREEE (reference sequence). J lost 2 bases, V lost 4 bases, and 5 bases had no gene match. This CDR3 has 15 residues. CDR3 loop: CASSGRDRGQETQYF. The CDR3 region has the DNA TGTGCCAGCAGCGGACGGGACAGGGGACAAGAGACCCAGTACTTC.

The chain uses TRBV4-3 and TRBJ1-2; 7 bases line up with TRBD1. J was trimmed by 2 bases and V by 5 bases; bases with no gene match: 5. Germline CDR1 reads LGHNA; CDR2 reads YSLEER. The CDR3 sequence is 14 residues long. CDR3 protein: CASSTGQTNYGYTF. CDR3 DNA sequence: TGCGCCAGCAGCACGGGACAGACAAACTATGGCTACACCTTC.

The CDR3 loop is CASSLLGQGGTGELFF. The CDR3 DNA follows: TGTGCCAGCAGCTTGTTGGGGCAGGGAGGCACCGGGGAGCTGTTTTTT. The V and J genes are TRBV5-6 and TRBJ2-2, with a possible D match to TRBD2 (6 bases). The CDR3 length is 16 residues. CDR1 SGHDT and CDR2 YYEEEE come from the germline V gene. V was cut by 1 base and J by 4 bases, with 14 bases left in between.

The V and J genes are TRBV10-3 and TRBJ2-7; 8 nucleotides match TRBD2. CDR3 length: 13 residues. V trimming: 9 bases; J trimming: 0 bases; junction bases outside the gene matches: 4. Germline V CDR1 and CDR2: ENHRY, SYGVKD. The DNA for the CDR3 is TGTGCCATTAGGACTAGCATCTCCTACGAGCAGTACTTC. It encodes CAIRTSISYEQYF.